This T cell receptor beta chain emerged from a study of blood T cell repertoires in COVID-19. Turning to the study itself: Acute and convalescent COVID-19 specimens originated in the United States, Italy and Spain.

Data came from immunoSEQ multiplex PCR; TCRdb stores just in-frame clones and leaves some out. The data hold fewer than 300,000 clones, with roughly 87% observed a single time. The CDR3 totals 16 residues. Germline assignment: CDR1 LGHNA and CDR2 YNFKEQ. The V segment lost 0 bases and the J segment 5 bases; nucleotides outside the gene matches: 5. The chain combines TRBV4-2 with TRBJ2-5; 11 bases align to TRBD2. The sequenced sample consisted of peripheral blood. The receptor was derived from a woman aged 25 to 39 with acute or convalescent COVID-19. The CDR3 here is CASSQETLAGGETQYF. In DNA form, the CDR3 reads TGTGCCAGCAGCCAAGAGACGCTAGCGGGAGGTGAGACCCAGTACTTC.